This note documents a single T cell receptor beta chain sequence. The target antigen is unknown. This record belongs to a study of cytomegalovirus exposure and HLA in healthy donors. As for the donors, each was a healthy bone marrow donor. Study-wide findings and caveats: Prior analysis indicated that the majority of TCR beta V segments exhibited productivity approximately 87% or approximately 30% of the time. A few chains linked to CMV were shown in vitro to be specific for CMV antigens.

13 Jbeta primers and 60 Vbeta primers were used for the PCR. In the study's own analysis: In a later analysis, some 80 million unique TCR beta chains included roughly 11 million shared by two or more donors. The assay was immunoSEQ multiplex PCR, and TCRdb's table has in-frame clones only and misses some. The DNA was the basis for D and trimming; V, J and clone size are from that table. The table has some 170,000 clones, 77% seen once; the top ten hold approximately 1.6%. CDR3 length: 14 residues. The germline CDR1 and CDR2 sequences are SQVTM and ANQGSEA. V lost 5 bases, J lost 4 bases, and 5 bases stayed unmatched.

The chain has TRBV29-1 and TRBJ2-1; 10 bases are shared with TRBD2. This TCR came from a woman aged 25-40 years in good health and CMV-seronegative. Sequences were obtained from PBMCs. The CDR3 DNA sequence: TGCAGCGTTAGGCTAGCGGGGGAGTACAATGAGCAGTTCTTC. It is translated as CSVRLAGEYNEQFF.